This T cell receptor beta chain was recovered during a study of identical twins. MiXCR was run by TCRdb on the 5' RACE reads, yielding one entry per CDR3 protein. The sample lists about 210,000 distinct CDR3 sequences; approximately 9% were seen once. The CDR3 is made up of 16 amino acids. V was shortened by 2 bases and J by 1 base, with 14 bases between the two germline ends. The germline V gene encodes CDR1 SGHRS and CDR2 YFSETQ. The V gene is TRBV5-1, the J gene TRBJ2-3, with no clear D. The sample taken for sequencing was memory (CD45RO+) T cells sorted from blood. The receptor was isolated from a woman aged 18-29 years in good health. CDR3 sequence (DNA): TGCGCCAGCAGCTTAAGCCCGACTGTGGGCACAGATACGCAGTATTTT. Residues: CASSLSPTVGTDTQYF.